This TCR beta chain was sequenced in a study of cytomegalovirus exposure and HLA in healthy donors. Findings and limits, study-wide: Apart from CMV serostatus, no immune exposure information was available. Analyses of presence/absence relied on an assumption of roughly uniform sequencing depth across donors.

Between the trimmed V and J ends, which lost 8 bases and 3 bases, there was a span of 13 bases. There are 13 residues in the CDR3. The germline CDR1 and CDR2 sequences are LNHDA and SQIVND (reference sequence). Vbeta (60) and Jbeta (13) primers were used in the PCR. Clones were sequenced by immunoSEQ multiplex PCR, and TCRdb holds only the in-frame ones, with some missing. The sample carries 200,000 to 250,000 clones, about two thirds recorded once. In the case of this clone: Antigen: not known.

Specimen: PBMCs. The chain combines TRBV19 with TRBJ1-2; tentative D call: TRBD1 (5 bases). The origin of this receptor is a man aged 35 to 55 in good health and CMV-seropositive. The CDR3 reads CASGRGGDYGYTF. The CDR3 DNA is TGTGCCAGTGGAAGGGGTGGGGACTATGGCTACACCTTC.